Following are 9 T cell receptor beta chains from one sample sequenced in a study of blood T cell repertoires in COVID-19. Method: immunoSEQ multiplex PCR; TCRdb's copy keeps in-frame clones and lacks some. The sample comprises 260,000 or so clones, roughly four fifths of which are singletons, and about 3.9% rests with the top ten. Material: PBMCs or T cells enriched from blood (not recorded which). The origin of the receptors is a woman in her thirties or forties who had been exposed to COVID-19.

The rearrangement joins TRBV5-6 to TRBJ1-2; 7 nucleotides match TRBD1. CDR1 and CDR2 from the germline V gene are SGHDT and YYEEEE. This CDR3 comprises 14 residues. Germline trimming cut 5 bases from V and 8 bases from J; bases unmatched to any gene: 12. For the CDR3, the DNA is TGTGCCAGCAGACTACGACAGGGTGGTGGGGGCTACACCTTC. Its translation is CASRLRQGGGGYTF.

The chain combines TRBV6-5 with TRBJ2-3, with TRBD2 as a possible D gene (6 bases). The CDR3 is 13 residues long. The V end lost 4 bases, the J end lost 5 bases, and 10 bases lay between the germline ends. Germline loops: CDR1 MNHEY, CDR2 SVGAGI. In nucleotides, the CDR3 is TGTGCCAGCAGTTTTAAGGGAGGAGATACGCAGTATTTT. Protein sequence: CASSFKGGDTQYF.

The V call is TRBV7-2, the J call TRBJ1-3; 7 bases fit TRBD1. Germline V gene lookup returns CDR1 SGHTA and CDR2 FQGNSA. CDR3 length: 14 amino acids. V shed 5 bases and J 3 bases; nucleotides not matched to a gene: 4. The DNA of the CDR3 is TGTGCCAGCAGCCAGGGGGGAGGTGGAAACACCATATATTTT. This translates into CASSQGGGGNTIYF.

The chain combines TRBV5-4 with TRBJ2-7, with a tentative D call TRBD1 (5 bases). The CDR3 length is 13 residues. The V end lost 1 base, the J end lost 3 bases, and 8 bases lay between the germline ends. CDR1 SGHNT and CDR2 YYREEE come from the germline V gene (reference sequence). CDR3 loop: CASSLQGDYEQYF. Here the CDR3 DNA reads TGTGCCAGCAGCTTGCAGGGCGACTACGAGCAGTACTTC.

The chain combines TRBV7-2 with TRBJ2-5; TRBD2 aligns across 11 bases. Germline V gene sequence: CDR1 SGHTA, CDR2 FQGNSA. The CDR3 runs to 16 residues. Trimming cost V 0 bases and J 4 bases; bases outside gene matches: 4. CDR3 amino acids: CASSLALAGGGETQYF. As DNA, the CDR3 is TGTGCCAGCAGCTTAGCCCTAGCGGGGGGCGGAGAGACCCAGTACTTC.

CDR3 protein: CASSQGYFSTEAFF. The DNA for the CDR3 is TGCGCCAGCAGCCAAGGGTACTTTAGCACTGAAGCTTTCTTT. The chain carries TRBV4-1 and TRBJ1-1; no definite D call. The length of the CDR3 is 14 residues. Germline lookup yields CDR1 MGHRA and CDR2 YSYEKL. Between the trimmed V and J ends, which lost 1 base and 4 bases, there was a span of 10 bases.

CDR3 sequence (DNA): TGTGCCAGCAGTCTGCTGGCCGGCTACACCTTC. It yields the protein CASSLLAGYTF. This chain uses TRBV6-2 or TRBV6-3 with TRBJ1-2; unclear D gene. Trimming removed 5 bases at V and 8 bases at J, with 9 bases between. CDR3 length equals 11 residues. The germline V gene encodes CDR1 MNHEY and CDR2 SVGEGT.

This rearrangement joins TRBV11-2 to TRBJ2-3; weak D call: TRBD1 (6 bases). Germline CDR1 SGHAT, CDR2 FQNNGV. V was clipped by 3 bases and J by 3 bases, with 7 bases between them. This CDR3 has 13 amino acids. The DNA of the CDR3 is TGTGCCAGCAGCTTTACAGGGACAGATACGCAGTATTTT. Its protein product is CASSFTGTDTQYF.

This clone has a handful of counts. The chain has TRBV5-4 and TRBJ2-5, with TRBD1 identical over 8 bases. The CDR3 runs to 14 residues. With V trimmed by 4 bases and J by 3 bases, 5 bases remained unmatched. The germline V gene encodes CDR1 SGHNT and CDR2 YYREEE (reference sequence). This CDR3 reads CASSQDRAEETQYF. CDR3 DNA sequence: TGTGCCAGCAGCCAGGACAGGGCTGAAGAGACCCAGTACTTC.